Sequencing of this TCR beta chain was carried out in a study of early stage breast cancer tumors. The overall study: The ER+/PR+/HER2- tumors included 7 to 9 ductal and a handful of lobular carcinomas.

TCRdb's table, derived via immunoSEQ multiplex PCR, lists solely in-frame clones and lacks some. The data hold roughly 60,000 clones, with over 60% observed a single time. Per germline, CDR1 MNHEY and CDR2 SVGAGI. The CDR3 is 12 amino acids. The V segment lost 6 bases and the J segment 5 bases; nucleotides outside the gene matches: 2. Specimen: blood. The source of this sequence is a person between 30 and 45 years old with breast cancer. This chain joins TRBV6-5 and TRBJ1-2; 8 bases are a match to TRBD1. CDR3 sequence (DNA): TGTGCCAGCAGCCGGACAGGGTATGGCTACACCTTC. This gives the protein CASSRTGYGYTF.